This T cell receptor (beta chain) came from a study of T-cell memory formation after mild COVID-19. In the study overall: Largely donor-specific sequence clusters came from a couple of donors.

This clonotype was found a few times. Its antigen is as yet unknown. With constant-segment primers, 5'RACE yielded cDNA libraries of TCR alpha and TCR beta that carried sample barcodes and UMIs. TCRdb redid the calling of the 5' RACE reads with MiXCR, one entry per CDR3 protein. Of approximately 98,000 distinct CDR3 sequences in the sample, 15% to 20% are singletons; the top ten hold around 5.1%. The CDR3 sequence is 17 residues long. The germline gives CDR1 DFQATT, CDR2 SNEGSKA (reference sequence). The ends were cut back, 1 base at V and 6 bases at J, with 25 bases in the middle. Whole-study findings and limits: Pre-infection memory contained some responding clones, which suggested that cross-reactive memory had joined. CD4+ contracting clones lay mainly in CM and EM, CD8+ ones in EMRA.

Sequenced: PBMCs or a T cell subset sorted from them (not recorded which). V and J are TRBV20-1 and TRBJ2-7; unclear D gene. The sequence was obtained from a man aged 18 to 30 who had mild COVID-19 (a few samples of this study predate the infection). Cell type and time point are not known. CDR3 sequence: CSARVGRHETSPLEQYF. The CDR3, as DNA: TGCAGTGCTAGAGTGGGAAGACACGAAACCTCTCCACTCGAGCAGTACTTC.